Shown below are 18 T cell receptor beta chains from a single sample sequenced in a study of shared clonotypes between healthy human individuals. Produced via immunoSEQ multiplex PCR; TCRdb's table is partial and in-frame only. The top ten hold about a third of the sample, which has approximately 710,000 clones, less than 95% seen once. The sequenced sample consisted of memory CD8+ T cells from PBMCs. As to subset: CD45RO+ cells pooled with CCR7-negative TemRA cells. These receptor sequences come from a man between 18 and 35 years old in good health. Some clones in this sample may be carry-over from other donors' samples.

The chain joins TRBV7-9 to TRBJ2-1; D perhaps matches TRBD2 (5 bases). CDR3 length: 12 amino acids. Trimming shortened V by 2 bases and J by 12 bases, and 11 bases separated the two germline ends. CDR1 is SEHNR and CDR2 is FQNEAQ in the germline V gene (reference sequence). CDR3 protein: CASSLRGSVQFF. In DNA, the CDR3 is TGTGCCAGCAGCTTACGAGGGAGTGTGCAGTTCTTC. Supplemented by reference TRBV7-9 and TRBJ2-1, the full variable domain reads DTGVSQNPRHKITKRGQNVTFRCDPISEHNRLYWYRQTLGQGPEFLTYFQNEAQLEKSRLLSDRFSAERPKGSFSTLEIQRTEQGDSAMYLCASSLRGSVQFFGPGTRLTVL.

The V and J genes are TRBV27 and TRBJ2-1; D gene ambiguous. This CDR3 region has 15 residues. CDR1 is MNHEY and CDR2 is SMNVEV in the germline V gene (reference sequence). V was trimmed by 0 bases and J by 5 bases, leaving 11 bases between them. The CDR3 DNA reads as TGTGCCAGCAGTTTATCGCAGTGGCCTAACAATGAGCAGTTCTTC. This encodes CASSLSQWPNNEQFF.

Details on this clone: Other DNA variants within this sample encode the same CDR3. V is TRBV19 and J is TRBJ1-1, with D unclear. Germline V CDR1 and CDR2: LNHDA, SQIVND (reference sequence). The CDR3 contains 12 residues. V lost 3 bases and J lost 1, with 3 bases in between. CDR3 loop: CASSIWNTEAFF. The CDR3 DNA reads TGTGCCAGTAGTATTTGGAACACTGAAGCTTTCTTT.

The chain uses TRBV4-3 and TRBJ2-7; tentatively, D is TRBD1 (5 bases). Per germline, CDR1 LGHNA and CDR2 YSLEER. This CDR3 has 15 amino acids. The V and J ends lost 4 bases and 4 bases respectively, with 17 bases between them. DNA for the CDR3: TGCGCCAGCAGCCGAGATTTAACCAGGGTATACGAGCAGTACTTC. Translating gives CASSRDLTRVYEQYF.

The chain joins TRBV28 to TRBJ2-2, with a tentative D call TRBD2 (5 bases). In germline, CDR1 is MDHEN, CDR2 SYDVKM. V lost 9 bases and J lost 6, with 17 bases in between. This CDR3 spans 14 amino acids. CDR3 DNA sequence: TGTGCCAGTTTCCCCAGAGGGTTACCCGGGGAGCTGTTTTTT. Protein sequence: CASFPRGLPGELFF. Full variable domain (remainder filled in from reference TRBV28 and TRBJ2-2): DVKVTQSSRYLVKRTGEKVFLECVQDMDHENMFWYRQDPGLGLRLIYFSYDVKMKEKGDIPEGYSVSREKKERFSLILESASTNQTSMYLCASFPRGLPGELFFGEGSRLTVL.

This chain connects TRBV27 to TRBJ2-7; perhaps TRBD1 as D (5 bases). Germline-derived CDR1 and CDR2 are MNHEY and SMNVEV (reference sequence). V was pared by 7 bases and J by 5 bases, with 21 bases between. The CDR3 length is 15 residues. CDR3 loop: CASTRRVGVLDEQYF. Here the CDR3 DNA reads TGTGCCAGCACCCGCAGGGTTGGCGTATTGGACGAGCAGTACTTC.

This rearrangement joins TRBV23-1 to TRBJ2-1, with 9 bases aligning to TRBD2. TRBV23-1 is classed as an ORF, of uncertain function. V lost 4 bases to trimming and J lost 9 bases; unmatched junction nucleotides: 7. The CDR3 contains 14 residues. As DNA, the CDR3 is TGCGCCAGCAGTCGCGGACTAGCGTCCGTTGAGCAGTTCTTC. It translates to CASSRGLASVEQFF.

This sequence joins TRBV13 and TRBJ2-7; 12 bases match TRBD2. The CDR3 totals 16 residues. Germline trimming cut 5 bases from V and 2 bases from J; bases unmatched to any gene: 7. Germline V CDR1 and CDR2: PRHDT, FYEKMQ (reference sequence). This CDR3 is CASSLGLAGFTYEQYF. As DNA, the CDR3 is TGTGCCAGCAGCCTGGGACTAGCGGGTTTTACCTACGAGCAGTACTTC.

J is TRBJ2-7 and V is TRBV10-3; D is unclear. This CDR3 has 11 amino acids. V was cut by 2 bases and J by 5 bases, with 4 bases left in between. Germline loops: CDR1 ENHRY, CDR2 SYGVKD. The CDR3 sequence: CAISEGNEQYF. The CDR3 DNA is TGTGCCATCAGTGAGGGTAACGAGCAGTACTTC.

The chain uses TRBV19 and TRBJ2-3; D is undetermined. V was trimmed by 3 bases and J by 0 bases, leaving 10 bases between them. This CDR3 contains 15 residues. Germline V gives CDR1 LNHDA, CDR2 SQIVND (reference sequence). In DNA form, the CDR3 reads TGTGCCAGTAGTATCTACTACCTCAGCACAGATACGCAGTATTTT. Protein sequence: CASSIYYLSTDTQYF.

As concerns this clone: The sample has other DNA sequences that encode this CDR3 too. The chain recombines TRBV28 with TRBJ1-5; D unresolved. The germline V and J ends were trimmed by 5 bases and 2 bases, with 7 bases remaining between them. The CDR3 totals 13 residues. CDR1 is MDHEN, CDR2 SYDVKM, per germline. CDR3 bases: TGTGCCAGCAGTCCAACGGGCAATCAGCCCCAGCATTTT. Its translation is CASSPTGNQPQHF.

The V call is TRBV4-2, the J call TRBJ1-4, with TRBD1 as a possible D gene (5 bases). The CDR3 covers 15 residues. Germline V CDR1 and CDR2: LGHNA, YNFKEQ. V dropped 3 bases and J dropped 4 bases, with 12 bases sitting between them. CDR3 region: CASSHLRGDNEKLFF. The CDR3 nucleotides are TGTGCCAGCAGCCACCTCCGGGGGGATAATGAAAAACTGTTTTTT.

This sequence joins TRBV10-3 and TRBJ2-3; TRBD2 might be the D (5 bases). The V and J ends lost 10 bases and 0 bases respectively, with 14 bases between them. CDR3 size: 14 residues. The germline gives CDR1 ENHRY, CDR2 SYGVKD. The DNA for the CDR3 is TGTGCCACCCGAGAGGGTGGCAGCACAGATACGCAGTATTTT. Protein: CATREGGSTDTQYF.

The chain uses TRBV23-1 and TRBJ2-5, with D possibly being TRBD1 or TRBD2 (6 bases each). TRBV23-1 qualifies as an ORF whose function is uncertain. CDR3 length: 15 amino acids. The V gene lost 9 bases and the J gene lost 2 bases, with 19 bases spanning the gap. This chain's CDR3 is CARAPGAWRQETQYF. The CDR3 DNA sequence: TGCGCCAGGGCACCGGGGGCCTGGAGGCAAGAGACCCAGTACTTC.

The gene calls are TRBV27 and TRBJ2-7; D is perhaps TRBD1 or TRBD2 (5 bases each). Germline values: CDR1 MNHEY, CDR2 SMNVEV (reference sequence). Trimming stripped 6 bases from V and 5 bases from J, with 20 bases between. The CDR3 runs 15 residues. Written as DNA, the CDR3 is TGTGCCAGCAGCCCTGGGAGACAGTTCCTTAACGAGCAGTACTTC. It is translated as CASSPGRQFLNEQYF.

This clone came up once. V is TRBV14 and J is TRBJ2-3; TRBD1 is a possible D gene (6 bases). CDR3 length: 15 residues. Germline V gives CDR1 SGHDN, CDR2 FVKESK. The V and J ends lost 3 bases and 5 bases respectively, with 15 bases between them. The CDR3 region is CASSHSYRAGDTQYF. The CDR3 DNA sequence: TGTGCCAGCAGCCATTCTTACAGGGCCGGAGATACGCAGTATTTT.

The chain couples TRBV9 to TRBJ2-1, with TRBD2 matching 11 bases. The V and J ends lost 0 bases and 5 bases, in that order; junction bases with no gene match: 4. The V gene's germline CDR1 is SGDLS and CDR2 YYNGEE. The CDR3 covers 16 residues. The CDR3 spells CASSVAGTSGNNEQFF. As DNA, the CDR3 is TGTGCCAGCAGCGTAGCCGGGACTAGCGGTAACAATGAGCAGTTCTTC.

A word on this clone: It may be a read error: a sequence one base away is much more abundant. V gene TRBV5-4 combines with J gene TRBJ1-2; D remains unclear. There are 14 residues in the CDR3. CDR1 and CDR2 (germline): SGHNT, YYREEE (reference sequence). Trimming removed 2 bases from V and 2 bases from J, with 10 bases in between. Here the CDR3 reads CASSLGEANYGYTF. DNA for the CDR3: TGTGCCAGCAGCTTAGGCGAGGCGAACTATGGCTACACCTTC.